Following are 15 T cell receptor beta chains from one sample sequenced in a study of blood T cell repertoires in COVID-19. Method: immunoSEQ multiplex PCR; TCRdb's copy keeps in-frame clones and lacks some. The sample contains over 200,000 clones, around 80% of which appear only once. Sequenced input: PBMCs or T cells enriched from blood (not recorded which). Every receptor here comes from a man aged 40-50 years who had recovered from COVID-19.

The chain has TRBV6-5 and TRBJ1-3; possible D gene TRBD1, 5 bases. CDR3 length: 14 residues. The germline CDR1 and CDR2 sequences are MNHEY and SVGAGI. V was pared by 5 bases and J by 4 bases, with 12 bases between. CDR3 in DNA: TGTGCCAGCAGTCAGGGCCTGCTAGGAAACACCATATATTTT. Encoded protein: CASSQGLLGNTIYF.

The chain links TRBV29-1 to TRBJ1-1; TRBD1 matches 8 bases. Germline CDR1 and CDR2: SQVTM and ANQGSEA. This CDR3 region has 13 residues. J was trimmed by 3 bases and V by 7 bases; bases with no gene match: 7. As DNA, the CDR3 is TGCAGCGGCGGGGGACAGGCTTACACTGAAGCTTTCTTT. This sequence encodes CSGGGQAYTEAFF.

This clone was counted between two and nine times. The chain uses TRBV2 and TRBJ1-1; D unclear. CDR3 length equals 12 residues. With 7 bases removed from V and 5 bases from J, the gap between germline ends came to 11 bases. The germline V gene encodes CDR1 SNHLY and CDR2 FYNNEI. CDR3 sequence: CASTQERTEAFF. DNA of the CDR3: TGTGCCAGCACCCAGGAAAGGACTGAAGCTTTCTTT.

The chain is built from TRBV7-2 and TRBJ2-7, with D tentatively TRBD1 (5 bases). The CDR3 consists of 14 residues. The germline V gene has CDR1 SGHTA and CDR2 FQGNSA. Trimming cost V 1 base and J 1 base, with 8 bases left between them. The CDR3 region has the DNA TGTGCCAGCAGCTTAGTCGACAGTTCCTACGAGCAGTACTTC. Its translation is CASSLVDSSYEQYF.

The CDR3 nucleotides read TGTGCCAGCAGCTTCAACGACAGGGAGGGCTACACCTTC. Its translation: CASSFNDREGYTF. This chain uses TRBV7-8 with TRBJ1-2; TRBD1 matches at 7 bases. With 3 bases clipped from V and 8 bases from J, the junction kept 6 bases outside the gene matches. CDR1 is SGHVS, CDR2 FQNEAQ, per germline. CDR3 length: 13 residues.

The DNA of the CDR3 is TGCAGCGTTGAAGCTAGCGGGAGGGCCCCAGATACGCAGTATTTT. Encoded protein: CSVEASGRAPDTQYF. The chain links TRBV29-1 to TRBJ2-3, with 12 bases that match TRBD2. V shed 1 base and J 4 bases; nucleotides not matched to a gene: 3. This CDR3 region has 15 residues. Germline V gene data show CDR1 as SQVTM and CDR2 as ANQGSEA.

This chain connects TRBV9 to TRBJ2-2; TRBD1 might be the D (6 bases). V was clipped by 6 bases and J by 4 bases, with 16 bases between them. The germline CDR1 and CDR2 sequences are SGDLS and YYNGEE. The CDR3 has 15 amino acids. CDR3 in amino acids: CASTPTGYGTGELFF. CDR3 nucleotides: TGTGCCAGCACGCCTACAGGGTACGGCACCGGGGAGCTGTTTTTT.

This clone was found a few times. The chain uses TRBV28 and TRBJ1-2; no definite D call. Per the germline V gene, CDR1 is MDHEN and CDR2 is SYDVKM. CDR3 size: 13 residues. Trimming shortened V by 4 bases and J by 4 bases, and 10 bases separated the two germline ends. The CDR3 coding sequence is TGTGCCAGCAGTTCGATTCGGGGCTATGGCTACACCTTC. Protein: CASSSIRGYGYTF.

The chain recombines TRBV7-9 with TRBJ2-7; TRBD1 might be the D (6 bases). The germline gives CDR1 SEHNR, CDR2 FQNEAQ (reference sequence). The CDR3 spans 14 residues. V dropped 5 bases and J dropped 5 bases, with 16 bases sitting between them. CDR3 region: CASSVHREINEQYF. Here the CDR3 DNA reads TGTGCCAGCAGCGTCCACAGGGAGATTAACGAGCAGTACTTC.

The chain uses TRBV11-3 and TRBJ2-1, with 7 bases fitting TRBD1. Trimming cost V 1 base and J 9 bases; bases outside gene matches: 6. The CDR3 is 14 amino acids. Germline V gives CDR1 SGHNT, CDR2 YENEEA. CDR3 in DNA: TGTGCCAGCAGCTTAGGGGCCCCAGGGGGTGAGCAGTTCTTC. Residues: CASSLGAPGGEQFF.

The chain employs TRBV30 and TRBJ1-2; the match to TRBD1 covers 9 bases. Germline trimming cut 7 bases from V and 4 bases from J; bases unmatched to any gene: 13. The germline gives CDR1 GTSNPN, CDR2 SVGIG (reference sequence). The CDR3 covers 15 residues. The CDR3: CASYRDRAWVYGYTF. The DNA for the CDR3 is TGTGCCTCCTATCGGGACAGGGCTTGGGTCTATGGCTACACCTTC.

This clone came up a few times. As DNA, the CDR3 is TGTGCCAGTAGTACCGTAAGGGAGGTGAATGAGCAGTTCTTC. Its translation: CASSTVREVNEQFF. The V gene is TRBV19, the J gene TRBJ2-1, with D perhaps matching TRBD2 (6 bases). Germline loops: CDR1 LNHDA, CDR2 SQIVND (reference sequence). Trimming pared 4 bases from V and 7 bases from J, leaving 14 bases between. The CDR3 loop spans 14 amino acids.

V gene TRBV28 combines with J gene TRBJ1-4; maybe TRBD1 (5 bases). Germline values: CDR1 MDHEN, CDR2 SYDVKM. Trimming shortened V by 3 bases and J by 6 bases, and 11 bases separated the two germline ends. CDR3 length: 14 residues. CDR3 nucleotides: TGTGCCAGCAGTTTGGAGGGGTTTTATGAAAAACTGTTTTTT. It translates to CASSLEGFYEKLFF.

This chain uses TRBV10-3 with TRBJ2-3, with 7 nucleotides matching TRBD1. Trimming at V came to 11 bases and at J to 2 bases, leaving 10 bases not matched to a gene. The CDR3 contains 14 residues. Germline V gives CDR1 ENHRY, CDR2 SYGVKD. CDR3 amino acids: CAGRGTRDTDTQYF. For the CDR3, the DNA is TGTGCCGGCAGGGGGACACGAGACACAGATACGCAGTATTTT.

As to this clone: Other DNA variants within this sample encode the same CDR3. The V and J genes are TRBV2 and TRBJ1-3; 9 nucleotides match TRBD1. V gave up 5 bases and J gave up 2 bases; unmatched junction bases: 1. Germline V CDR1 and CDR2: SNHLY, FYNNEI. The CDR3 runs 14 residues. CDR3 coding DNA: TGTGCCAGCAGTAGGGACAGGGCTGGAAACACCATATATTTT. It yields the protein CASSRDRAGNTIYF. Using reference TRBV2 and TRBJ1-3 for the parts outside the CDR3, the full variable domain is EPEVTQTPSHQVTQMGQEVILRCVPISNHLYFYWYRQILGQKVEFLVSFYNNEISEKSEIFDDQFSVERPDGSNFTLKIRSTKLEDSAMYFCASSRDRAGNTIYFGEGSWLTVV.